This TCR beta chain is drawn from a study of cytomegalovirus exposure and HLA in healthy donors. Study conclusions and caveats: In a later analysis, TCR beta V- and J-gene trimming was associated with a missense DCLRE1C variant.

To note about this clone: The antigen is not known.

Both 60 Vbeta primers and 13 Jbeta primers went into the PCR. As processed by the authors: About 9.9 million of the 80 million or so unique TCR beta chains counted in a later analysis were shared. The protocol was immunoSEQ multiplex PCR, while the TCRdb copy is restricted to in-frame clones and leaves out a portion. V, J and clone size reflect that table, while D and trimming were determined from the DNA. The sample carries roughly 190,000 clones, about 83% recorded once. This CDR3 has 13 residues. The V end lost 7 bases, the J end lost 0 bases, and 9 bases lay between the germline ends. The germline V gene encodes CDR1 LNHDA and CDR2 SQIVND (reference sequence).

The sequence derives from a man aged 35 to 55 in good health and CMV-seropositive. Source material: PBMCs. The V gene is TRBV19, the J gene TRBJ1-1, with D unresolved. CDR3 sequence reads: CASTEEMNTEAFF. CDR3 bases: TGTGCCAGTACCGAGGAGATGAACACTGAAGCTTTCTTT.